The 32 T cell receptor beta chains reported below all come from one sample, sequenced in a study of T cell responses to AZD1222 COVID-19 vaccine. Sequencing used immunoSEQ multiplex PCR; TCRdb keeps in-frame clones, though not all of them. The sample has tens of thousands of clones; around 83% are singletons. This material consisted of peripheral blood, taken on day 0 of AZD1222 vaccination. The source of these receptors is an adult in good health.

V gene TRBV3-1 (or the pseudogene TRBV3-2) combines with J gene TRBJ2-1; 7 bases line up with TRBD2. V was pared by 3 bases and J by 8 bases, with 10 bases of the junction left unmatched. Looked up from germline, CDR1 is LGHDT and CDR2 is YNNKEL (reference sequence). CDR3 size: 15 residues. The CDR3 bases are TGTGCCAGCAGCCACGGCTCCGGGGGGAGCGATGAGCAGTTCTTC. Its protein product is CASSHGSGGSDEQFF.

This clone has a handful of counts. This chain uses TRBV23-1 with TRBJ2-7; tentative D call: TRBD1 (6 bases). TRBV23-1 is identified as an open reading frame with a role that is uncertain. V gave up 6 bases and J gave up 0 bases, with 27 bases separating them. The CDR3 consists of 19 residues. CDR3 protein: CASSLRTPGTRKSSYEQYF. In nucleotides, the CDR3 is TGCGCCAGCAGCTTGAGAACCCCCGGGACAAGAAAAAGCTCCTACGAGCAGTACTTC.

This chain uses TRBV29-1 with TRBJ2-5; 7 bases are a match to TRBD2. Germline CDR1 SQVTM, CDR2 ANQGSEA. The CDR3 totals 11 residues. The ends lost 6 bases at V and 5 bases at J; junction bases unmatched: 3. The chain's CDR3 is CSVGGGETQYF. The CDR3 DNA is TGCAGCGTGGGCGGGGGTGAGACCCAGTACTTC.

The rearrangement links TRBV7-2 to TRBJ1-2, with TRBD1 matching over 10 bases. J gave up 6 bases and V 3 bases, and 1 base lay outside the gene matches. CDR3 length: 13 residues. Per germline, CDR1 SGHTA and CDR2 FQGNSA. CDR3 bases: TGTGCCAGCAGCTTTGGGACAGGGGATGGCTACACCTTC. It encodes CASSFGTGDGYTF.

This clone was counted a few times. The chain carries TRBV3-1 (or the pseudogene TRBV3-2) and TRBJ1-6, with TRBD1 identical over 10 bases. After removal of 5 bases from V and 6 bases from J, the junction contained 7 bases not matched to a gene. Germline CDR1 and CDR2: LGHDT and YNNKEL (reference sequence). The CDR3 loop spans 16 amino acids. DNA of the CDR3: TGTGCCAGCAGCTCGAGGGACAGGGGTGGTAATTCACCCCTCCACTTT. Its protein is CASSSRDRGGNSPLHF.

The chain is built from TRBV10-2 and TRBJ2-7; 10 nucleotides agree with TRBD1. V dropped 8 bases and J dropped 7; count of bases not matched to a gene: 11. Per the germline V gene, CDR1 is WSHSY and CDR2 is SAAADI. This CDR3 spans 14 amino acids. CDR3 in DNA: TGCGCCAGCTGTGGGGGGGACAGGGGAGAGGAGCAGTACTTC. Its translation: CASCGGDRGEEQYF.

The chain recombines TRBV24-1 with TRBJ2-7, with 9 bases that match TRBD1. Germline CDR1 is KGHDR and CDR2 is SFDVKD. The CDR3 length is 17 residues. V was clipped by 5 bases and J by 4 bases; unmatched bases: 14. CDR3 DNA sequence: TGTGCCACCAGTGGGGAAGCGGGACAGGGCGGTGGATACGAGCAGTACTTC. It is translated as CATSGEAGQGGGYEQYF.

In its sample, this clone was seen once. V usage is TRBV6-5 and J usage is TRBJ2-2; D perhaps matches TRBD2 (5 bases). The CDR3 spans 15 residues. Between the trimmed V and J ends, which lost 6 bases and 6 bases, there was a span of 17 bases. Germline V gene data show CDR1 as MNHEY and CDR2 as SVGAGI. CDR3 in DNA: TGTGCCAGCAGCCCAGGACGGAGGACTCCCGGGGAGCTGTTTTTT. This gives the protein CASSPGRRTPGELFF.

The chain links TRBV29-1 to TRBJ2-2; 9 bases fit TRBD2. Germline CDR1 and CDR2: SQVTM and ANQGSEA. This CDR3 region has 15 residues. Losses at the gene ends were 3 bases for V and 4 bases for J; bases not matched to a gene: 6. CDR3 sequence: CSVEIAGEGTGELFF. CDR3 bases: TGCAGCGTTGAGATAGCGGGGGAGGGCACCGGGGAGCTGTTTTTT.

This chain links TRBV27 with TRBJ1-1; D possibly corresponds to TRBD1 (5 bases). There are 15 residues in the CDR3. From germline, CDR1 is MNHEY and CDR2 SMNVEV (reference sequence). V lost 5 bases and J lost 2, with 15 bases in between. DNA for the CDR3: TGTGCCAGCAGTGTCCGCGGACAACCAAACACTGAAGCTTTCTTT. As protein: CASSVRGQPNTEAFF.

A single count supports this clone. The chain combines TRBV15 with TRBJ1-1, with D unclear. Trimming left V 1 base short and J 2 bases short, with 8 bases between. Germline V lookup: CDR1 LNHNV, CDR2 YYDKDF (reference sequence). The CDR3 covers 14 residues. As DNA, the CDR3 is TGTGCCACCAGCAGAGTCTCGTCTAACACTGAAGCTTTCTTT. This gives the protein CATSRVSSNTEAFF.

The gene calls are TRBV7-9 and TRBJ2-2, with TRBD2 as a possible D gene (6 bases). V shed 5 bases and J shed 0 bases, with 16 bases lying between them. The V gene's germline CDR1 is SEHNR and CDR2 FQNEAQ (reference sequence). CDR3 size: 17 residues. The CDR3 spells CASSEGLRAANTGELFF. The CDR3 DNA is TGTGCCAGCAGCGAGGGACTTAGAGCAGCGAACACCGGGGAGCTGTTTTTT.

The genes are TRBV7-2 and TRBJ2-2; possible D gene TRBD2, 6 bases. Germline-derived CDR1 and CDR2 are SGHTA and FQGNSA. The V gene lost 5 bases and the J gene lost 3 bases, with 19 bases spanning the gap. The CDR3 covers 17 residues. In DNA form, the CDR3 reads TGTGCCAGCAGCCTGCGCCCGCGGGGAGCCTACACCGGGGAGCTGTTTTTT. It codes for CASSLRPRGAYTGELFF.

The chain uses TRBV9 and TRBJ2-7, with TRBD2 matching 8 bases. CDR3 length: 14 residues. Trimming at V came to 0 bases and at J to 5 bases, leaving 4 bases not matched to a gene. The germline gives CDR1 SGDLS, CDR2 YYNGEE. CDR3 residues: CASSVGGTSNEQYF. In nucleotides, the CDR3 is TGTGCCAGCAGCGTAGGAGGGACTAGTAACGAGCAGTACTTC.

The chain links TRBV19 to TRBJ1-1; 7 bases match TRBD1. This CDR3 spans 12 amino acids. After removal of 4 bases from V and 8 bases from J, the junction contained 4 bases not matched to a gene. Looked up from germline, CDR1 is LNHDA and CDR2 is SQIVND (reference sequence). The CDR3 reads CASSTRGEEAFF. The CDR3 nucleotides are TGTGCCAGTAGTACCAGGGGGGAGGAAGCTTTCTTT.

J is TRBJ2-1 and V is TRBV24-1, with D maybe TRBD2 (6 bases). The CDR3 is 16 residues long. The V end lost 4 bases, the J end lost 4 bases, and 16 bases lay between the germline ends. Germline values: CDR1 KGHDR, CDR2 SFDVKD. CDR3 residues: CATSEPTSGTYNEQFF. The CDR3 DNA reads TGTGCCACCAGTGAGCCTACCTCCGGGACTTACAATGAGCAGTTCTTC.

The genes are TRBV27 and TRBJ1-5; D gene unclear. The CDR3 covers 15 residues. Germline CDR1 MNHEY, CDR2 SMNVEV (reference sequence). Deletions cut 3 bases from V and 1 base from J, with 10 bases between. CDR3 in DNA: TGTGCCAGCAGTTTTTCGGGTGAAAGCAATCAGCCCCAGCATTTT. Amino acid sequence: CASSFSGESNQPQHF.

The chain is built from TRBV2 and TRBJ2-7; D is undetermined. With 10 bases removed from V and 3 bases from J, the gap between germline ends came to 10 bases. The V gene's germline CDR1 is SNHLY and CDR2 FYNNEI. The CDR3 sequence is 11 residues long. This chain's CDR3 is CAMLMGYEQYF. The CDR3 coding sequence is TGTGCCATGCTAATGGGCTACGAGCAGTACTTC.

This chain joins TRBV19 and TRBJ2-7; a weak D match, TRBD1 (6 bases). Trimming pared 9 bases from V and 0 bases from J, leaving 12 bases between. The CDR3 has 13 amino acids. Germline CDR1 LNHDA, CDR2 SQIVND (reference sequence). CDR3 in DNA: TGTGCCAGCGGCAGGGACAACTCCTACGAGCAGTACTTC. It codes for CASGRDNSYEQYF.

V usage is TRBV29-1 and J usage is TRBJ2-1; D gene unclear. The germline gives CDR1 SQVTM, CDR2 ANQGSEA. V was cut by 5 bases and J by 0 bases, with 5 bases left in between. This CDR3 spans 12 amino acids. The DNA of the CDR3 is TGCAGCGTTCGACGCTCCTACAATGAGCAGTTCTTC. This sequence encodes CSVRRSYNEQFF.

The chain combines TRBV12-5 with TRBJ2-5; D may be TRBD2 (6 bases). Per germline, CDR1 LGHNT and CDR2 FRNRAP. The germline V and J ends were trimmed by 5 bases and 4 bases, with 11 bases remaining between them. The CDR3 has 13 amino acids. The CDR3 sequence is CASGTWGGETQYF. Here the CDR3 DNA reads TGTGCTAGTGGTACCTGGGGAGGAGAGACCCAGTACTTC.

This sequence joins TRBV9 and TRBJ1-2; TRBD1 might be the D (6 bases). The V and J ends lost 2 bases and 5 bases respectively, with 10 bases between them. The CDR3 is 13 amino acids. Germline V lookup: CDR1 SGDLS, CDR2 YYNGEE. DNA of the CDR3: TGTGCCAGCAGCGTGCCCCAGGGGTATGGCTACACCTTC. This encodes CASSVPQGYGYTF. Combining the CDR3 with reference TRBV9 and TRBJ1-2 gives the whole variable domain DSGVTQTPKHLITATGQRVTLRCSPRSGDLSVYWYQQSLDQGLQFLIQYYNGEERAKGNILERFSAQQFPDLHSELNLSSLELGDSALYFCASSVPQGYGYTFGSGTRLTVV.

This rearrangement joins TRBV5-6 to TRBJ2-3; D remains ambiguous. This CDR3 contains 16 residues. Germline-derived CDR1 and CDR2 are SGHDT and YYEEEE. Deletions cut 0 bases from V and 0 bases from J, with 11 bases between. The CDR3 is CASSLGRLVSTDTQYF. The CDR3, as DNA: TGTGCCAGCAGCTTGGGGAGACTCGTTAGCACAGATACGCAGTATTTT.

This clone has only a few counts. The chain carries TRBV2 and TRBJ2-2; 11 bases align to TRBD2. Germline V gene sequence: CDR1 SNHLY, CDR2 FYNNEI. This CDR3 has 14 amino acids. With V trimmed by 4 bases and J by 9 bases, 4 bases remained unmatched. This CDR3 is CASSVLAGDRELFF. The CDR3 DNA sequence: TGTGCCAGCAGTGTACTAGCGGGGGACCGGGAGCTGTTTTTT.

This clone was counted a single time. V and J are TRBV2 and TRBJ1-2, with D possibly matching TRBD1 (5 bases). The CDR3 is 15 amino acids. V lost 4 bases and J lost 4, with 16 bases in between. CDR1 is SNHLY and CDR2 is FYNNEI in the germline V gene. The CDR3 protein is CASSGGGGNPYGYTF. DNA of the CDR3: TGTGCCAGCAGTGGGGGCGGGGGGAATCCCTATGGCTACACCTTC.

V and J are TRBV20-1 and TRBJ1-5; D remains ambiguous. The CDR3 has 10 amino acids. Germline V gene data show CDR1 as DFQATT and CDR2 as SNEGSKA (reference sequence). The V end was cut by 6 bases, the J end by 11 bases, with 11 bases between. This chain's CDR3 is CSAWSGAQHF. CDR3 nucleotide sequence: TGCAGTGCCTGGAGCGGAGCCCAGCATTTT.

The CDR3 region has the DNA TGTGCCAGCAGCCCCCGACAGTTCACAGATACGCAGTATTTT. Its translation is CASSPRQFTDTQYF. V is TRBV2 and J is TRBJ2-3; tentative D call: TRBD1 (5 bases). Germline lookup yields CDR1 SNHLY and CDR2 FYNNEI. V was trimmed by 6 bases and J by 2 bases, leaving 12 bases between them. This CDR3 contains 14 residues.

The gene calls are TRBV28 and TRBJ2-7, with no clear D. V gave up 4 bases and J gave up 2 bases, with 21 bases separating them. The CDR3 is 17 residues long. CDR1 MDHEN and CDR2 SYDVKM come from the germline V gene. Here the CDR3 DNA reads TGTGCCAGCAGTTCAACCATAATCAATAGGGATACCTACGAGCAGTACTTC. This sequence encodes CASSSTIINRDTYEQYF.

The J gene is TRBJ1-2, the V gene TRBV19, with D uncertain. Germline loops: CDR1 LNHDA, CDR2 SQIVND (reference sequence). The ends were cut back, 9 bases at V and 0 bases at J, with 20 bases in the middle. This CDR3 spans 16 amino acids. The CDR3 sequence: CASTPLTDYSNYGYTF. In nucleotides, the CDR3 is TGTGCCAGCACACCGCTCACGGATTATTCTAACTATGGCTACACCTTC. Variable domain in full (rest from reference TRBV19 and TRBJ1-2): DGGITQSPKYLFRKEGQNVTLSCEQNLNHDAMYWYRQDPGQGLRLIYYSQIVNDFQKGDIAEGYSVSREKKESFPLTVTSAQKNPTAFYLCASTPLTDYSNYGYTFGSGTRLTVV.

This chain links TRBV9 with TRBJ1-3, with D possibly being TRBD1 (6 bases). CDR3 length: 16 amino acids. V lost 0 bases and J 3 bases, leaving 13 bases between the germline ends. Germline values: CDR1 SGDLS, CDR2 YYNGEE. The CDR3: CASSVDLGAVGNTIYF. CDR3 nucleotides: TGTGCCAGCAGCGTAGATCTGGGGGCGGTTGGAAACACCATATATTTT.

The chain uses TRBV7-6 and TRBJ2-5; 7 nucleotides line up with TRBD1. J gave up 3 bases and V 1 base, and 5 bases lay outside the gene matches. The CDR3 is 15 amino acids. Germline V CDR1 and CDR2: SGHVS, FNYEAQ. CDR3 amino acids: CASSLGGTDEETQYF. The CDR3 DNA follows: TGTGCCAGCAGCTTAGGGGGGACAGACGAAGAGACCCAGTACTTC.

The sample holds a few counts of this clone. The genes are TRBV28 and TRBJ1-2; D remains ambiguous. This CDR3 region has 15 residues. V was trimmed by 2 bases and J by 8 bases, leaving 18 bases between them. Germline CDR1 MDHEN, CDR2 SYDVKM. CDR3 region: CASSLVAGRGFGYTF. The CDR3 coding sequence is TGTGCCAGCAGTTTAGTGGCAGGTCGGGGTTTCGGCTACACCTTC.